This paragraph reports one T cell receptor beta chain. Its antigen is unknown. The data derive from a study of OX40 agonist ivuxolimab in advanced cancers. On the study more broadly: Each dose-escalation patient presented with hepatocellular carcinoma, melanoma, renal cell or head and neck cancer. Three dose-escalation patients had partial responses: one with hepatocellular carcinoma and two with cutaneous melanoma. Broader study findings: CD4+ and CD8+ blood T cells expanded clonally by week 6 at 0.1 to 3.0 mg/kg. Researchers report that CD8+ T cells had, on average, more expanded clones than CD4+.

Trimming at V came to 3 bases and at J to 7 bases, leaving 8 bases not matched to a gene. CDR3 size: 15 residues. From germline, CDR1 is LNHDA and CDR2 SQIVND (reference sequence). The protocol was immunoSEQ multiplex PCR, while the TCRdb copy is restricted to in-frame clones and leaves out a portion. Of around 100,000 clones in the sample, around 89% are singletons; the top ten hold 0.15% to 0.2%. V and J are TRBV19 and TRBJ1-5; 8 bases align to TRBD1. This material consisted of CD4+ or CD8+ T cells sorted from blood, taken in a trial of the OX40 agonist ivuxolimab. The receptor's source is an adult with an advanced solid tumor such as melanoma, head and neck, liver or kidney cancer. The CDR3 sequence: CASSMGGQGGQPQHF. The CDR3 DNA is TGTGCCAGTAGTATGGGAGGACAGGGAGGGCAGCCCCAGCATTTT.